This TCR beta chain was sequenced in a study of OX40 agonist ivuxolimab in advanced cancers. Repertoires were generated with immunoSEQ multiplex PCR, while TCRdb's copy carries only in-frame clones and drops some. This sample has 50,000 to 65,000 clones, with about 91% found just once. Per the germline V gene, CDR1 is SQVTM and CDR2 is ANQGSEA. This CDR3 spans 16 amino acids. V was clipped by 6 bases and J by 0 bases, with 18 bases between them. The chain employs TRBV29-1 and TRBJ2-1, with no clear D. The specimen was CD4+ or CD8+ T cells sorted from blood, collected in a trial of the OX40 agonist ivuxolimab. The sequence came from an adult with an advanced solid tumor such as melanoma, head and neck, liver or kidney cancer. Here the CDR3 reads CSVTRLDFGSYNEQFF. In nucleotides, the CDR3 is TGCAGCGTCACCCGACTCGATTTTGGCTCCTACAATGAGCAGTTCTTC.